Each of the 5 T cell receptor beta chains below was sequenced from the same sample in a study of T cells in women clearing cervical HPV infection. Some clones are missing from TCRdb's copy, which holds only in-frame ones; the method was immunoSEQ multiplex PCR. This sample's table reports about 30,000 clones. The sequencing sample was made of blood buffy coat. These receptors all stem from a woman aged 18 to 75 with a cervical HPV16 infection that either progressed to CIN3+ or cleared (not recorded which).

Details on this clone: The CDR3 end is not reached by the read, which stops 3 residues before it; the germline J gene fills it in. This chain links TRBV5-1 with TRBJ2-3; a weak D match, TRBD1 (6 bases). Germline lookup yields CDR1 SGHRS and CDR2 YFSETQ. This CDR3 has 15 residues. The V end was cut by 4 bases, the J end by 6 bases, with 18 bases between. Incomplete CDR3 DNA: TGCGCCAGCAGCAGGACATCGGACAGCTGGGATACG. This sequence encodes CASSRTSDSWDT. The complete CDR3 reads CASSRTSDSWDTQYF.

Turning to this clone: The read finishes 3 residues shy of the CDR3 end, and the germline J gene is used to complete it. The chain links TRBV12-3 or TRBV12-4 to TRBJ2-7; weak D call: TRBD1 (5 bases). The CDR3 consists of 14 residues. The V end lost 3 bases, the J end lost 4 bases, and 13 bases lay between the germline ends. Incomplete CDR3 DNA: TGTGCCAGCAGTTTGGGCAGGGCACGATACGAG. This sequence encodes CASSLGRARYE. The full-length CDR3 reads as CASSLGRARYEQYF.

On this clone: The read terminates 3 residues before the CDR3 end, so the remaining end is supplied by the germline J gene. This chain uses TRBV18 with TRBJ2-6, with D possibly TRBD2 on 6 matching bases. Per germline, CDR1 KGHSH and CDR2 LQKENI. Trimming stripped 6 bases from V and 3 bases from J, with 21 bases between. The CDR3 runs 18 residues. The CDR3 is CASSPDGGRVRGANVLTF. The covered CDR3 bases are TGTGCCAGCTCGCCCGACGGGGGTCGGGTACGTGGGGCCAACGTC.

In the case of this clone: Coverage ceases 3 residues before the CDR3 finishes, and the germline J gene fills in the end. J is TRBJ2-3 and V is TRBV20-1; 14 bases map to TRBD2. This CDR3 spans 15 amino acids. Trimming at V came to 4 bases and at J to 7 bases, leaving 7 bases not matched to a gene. Germline CDR1 reads DFQATT; CDR2 reads SNEGSKA (reference sequence). CDR3 amino acids: CSATLTSGGAHTQYF. The CDR3 DNA, read in part, is TGCAGTGCTACCCTGACTAGCGGGGGGGCACATACG.

Turning to this clone: The CDR3 end is not reached by the read, which stops 3 residues before it; the germline J gene fills it in. The chain combines TRBV7-2 with TRBJ2-5, with D possibly being TRBD1 (6 bases). V dropped 0 bases and J dropped 2 bases, with 13 bases sitting between them. This CDR3 region has 16 residues. Looked up from germline, CDR1 is SGHTA and CDR2 is FQGNSA. The CDR3 reads CASSLASWQGQETQYF. CDR3 bases read: TGTGCCAGCAGCTTAGCGTCTTGGCAGGGGCAAGAGACC.